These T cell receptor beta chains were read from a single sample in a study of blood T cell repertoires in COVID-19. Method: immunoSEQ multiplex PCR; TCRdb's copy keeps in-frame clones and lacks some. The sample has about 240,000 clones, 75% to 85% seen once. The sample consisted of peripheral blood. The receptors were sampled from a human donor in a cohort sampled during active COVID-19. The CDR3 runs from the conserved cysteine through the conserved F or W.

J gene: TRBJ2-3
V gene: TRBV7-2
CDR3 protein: CASSLGGSGSNTQYF

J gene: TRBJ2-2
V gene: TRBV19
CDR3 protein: CASSYYGGSRPGELFF

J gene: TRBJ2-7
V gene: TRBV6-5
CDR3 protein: CASRDRGLDEQYF

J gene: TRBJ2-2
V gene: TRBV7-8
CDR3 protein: CASSLVEGYTGELFF

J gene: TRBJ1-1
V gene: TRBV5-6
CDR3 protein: CASSLGGRAEAFF

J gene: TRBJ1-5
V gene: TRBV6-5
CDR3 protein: CASSRQAYSNQPQHF

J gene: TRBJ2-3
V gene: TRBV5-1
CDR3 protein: CASSIGTGGAVDTQYF

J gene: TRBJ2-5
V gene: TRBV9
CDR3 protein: CASSVGGMQETQYF

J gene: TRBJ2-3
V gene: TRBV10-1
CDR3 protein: CASSDRGRDTQYF

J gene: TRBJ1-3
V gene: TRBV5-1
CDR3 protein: CASSLSGGSGNTIYF

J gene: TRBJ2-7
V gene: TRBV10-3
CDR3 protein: CAAGGTAADEQYF

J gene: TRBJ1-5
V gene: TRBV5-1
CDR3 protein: CASSLNGPASNQPQHF

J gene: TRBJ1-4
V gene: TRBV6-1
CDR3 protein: CASSEPGRGSNEKLFF

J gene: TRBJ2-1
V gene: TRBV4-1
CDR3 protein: CASSGTSGVGVEQFF

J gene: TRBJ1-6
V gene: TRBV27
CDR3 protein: CASSFSRRAGGSPLHF

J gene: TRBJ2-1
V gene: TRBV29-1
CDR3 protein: CSVKGAEDEQFF

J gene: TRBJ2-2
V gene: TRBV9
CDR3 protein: CASRRAGPNTGELFF

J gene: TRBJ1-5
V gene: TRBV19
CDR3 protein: CASSLTGGNQPQHF

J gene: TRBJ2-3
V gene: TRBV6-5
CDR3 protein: CASINLGGKDTQYF

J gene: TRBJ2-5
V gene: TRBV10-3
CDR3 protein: CAISGLRGAGETQYF

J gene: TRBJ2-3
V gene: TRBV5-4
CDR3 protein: CASTQRISGSTDTQYF

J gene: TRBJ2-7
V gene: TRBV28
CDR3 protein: CASRRGTGPPREQYF

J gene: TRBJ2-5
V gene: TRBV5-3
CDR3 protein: CARSIARTGSLTQYF

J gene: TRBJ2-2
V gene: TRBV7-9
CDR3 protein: CASGTGGLSTGELFF

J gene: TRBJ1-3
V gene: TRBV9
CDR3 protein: CASSPQGVSSGNTIYF

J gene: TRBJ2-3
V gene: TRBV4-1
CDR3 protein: CASSHPSRGRGDTQYF